These T cell receptor beta chains were read from a single sample in a study of blood T cell repertoires in COVID-19. Repertoires were generated with immunoSEQ multiplex PCR, while TCRdb's copy carries only in-frame clones and drops some. The sample holds some 50,000 clones, more than 70% seen once. Material for sequencing was peripheral blood. The receptors were sampled from a woman of 80 years or more with acute or convalescent COVID-19. The CDR3 runs from the conserved cysteine through the conserved F or W. D genes are given only for firm matches. Only some rows state a clone size, as once, few, many or a class for expanded clones.

size: NA; J: TRBJ1-1; D: NA; V: TRBV19; CDR3: CASSSQTGNTEAFF; DNA: TGTGCCAGTAGCAGTCAGACAGGGAACACTGAAGCTTTCTTT
size: once; J: TRBJ2-5; D: TRBD1; V: TRBV27; CDR3: CASKEKDRWRETQYF; DNA: TGTGCCAGCAAAGAAAAGGACAGGTGGCGGGAGACCCAGTACTTC
size: NA; J: TRBJ1-2; D: NA; V: TRBV30; CDR3: CAWSRGTYGYTF; DNA: TGTGCCTGGAGTCGGGGGACCTATGGCTACACCTTC
size: NA; J: TRBJ2-5; D: TRBD1; V: TRBV5-6; CDR3: CASSPRWGQGGETQYF; DNA: TGTGCCAGCAGCCCTAGATGGGGACAGGGAGGCGAGACCCAGTACTTC
size: NA; J: TRBJ1-2; D: NA; V: TRBV5-1; CDR3: CASRRDDNYGYTF; DNA: TGCGCCAGTAGGAGGGATGATAACTATGGCTACACCTTC
size: few; J: TRBJ1-2; D: NA; V: TRBV6-4; CDR3: CASSEPGTYGGYTF; DNA: TGTGCCAGCAGCGAACCCGGGACATACGGTGGCTACACCTTC
size: NA; J: TRBJ1-6; D: NA; V: TRBV5-5; CDR3: CASSLNRVNSPLHF; DNA: TGTGCCAGCAGCTTGAACAGGGTAAATTCACCCCTCCACTTT
size: NA; J: TRBJ2-2; D: TRBD1; V: TRBV6-6; CDR3: CASSYRQGAVTGELFF; DNA: TGTGCCAGCAGTTACCGACAGGGGGCGGTCACCGGGGAGCTGTTTTTT
size: NA; J: TRBJ1-2; D: NA; V: TRBV6-1; CDR3: CASSEWGQDYGYTF; DNA: TGTGCCAGCAGTGAGTGGGGGCAGGACTATGGCTACACCTTC
size: NA; J: TRBJ1-2; D: TRBD1; V: TRBV3-1/TRBV3-2; CDR3: CASSQGGQDYNYGYTF; DNA: TGTGCCAGCAGCCAAGGAGGACAGGACTACAACTATGGCTACACCTTC
size: NA; J: TRBJ1-6; D: NA; V: TRBV5-8; CDR3: CASRGAGVRSYNSPLHF; DNA: TGTGCCAGCAGGGGTGCAGGGGTCCGATCCTATAATTCACCCCTCCACTTT
size: NA; J: TRBJ2-3; D: NA; V: TRBV5-1; CDR3: CASSPGGDTQYF; DNA: TGCGCCAGCAGCCCCGGAGGAGATACGCAGTATTTT
size: NA; J: TRBJ2-1; D: TRBD2; V: TRBV20-1; CDR3: CSASSGGGYNEQFF; DNA: TGCAGTGCTAGTTCGGGCGGGGGTTACAATGAGCAGTTCTTC
size: once; J: TRBJ1-2; D: TRBD1; V: TRBV5-6; CDR3: CASSLLTGVGYGYTF; DNA: TGTGCCAGCAGCTTGTTAACAGGGGTGGGCTATGGCTACACCTTC
size: NA; J: TRBJ2-1; D: TRBD2; V: TRBV6-5; CDR3: CASLRTSGGHNEQFF; DNA: TGTGCCAGCCTTCGGACTAGCGGGGGGCACAATGAGCAGTTCTTC